This T cell receptor beta chain was documented in a study of breast tumors, draining lymph nodes, adjacent tissues. MiXCR, applied by TCRdb to the multiplex PCR reads, yields one record per CDR3 protein. The table shows approximately 90,000 distinct CDR3 sequences, with over 25% occurring only once. Breast cancer patients provided tissue from their axillary draining lymph nodes. This CDR3 contains 12 residues. Germline V CDR1 and CDR2: MNHEY, SVGEGT. Comments on this clonotype: At one end, the junction sequence differs from germline, possibly due to a read error.

The sequencing input was axillary lymph node tissue. The sequence derives from a female donor with breast cancer. Some clones in this sample may be carry-over from other donors' samples. The rearrangement joins TRBV6-2 or TRBV6-3 to TRBJ2-1, with TRBD1 as a possible D gene (5 bases). CDR3 bases: TGTGCCAGCAGTCATCCCAGGGATGAGCGGTTCTTC. It codes for CASSHPRDERFF.